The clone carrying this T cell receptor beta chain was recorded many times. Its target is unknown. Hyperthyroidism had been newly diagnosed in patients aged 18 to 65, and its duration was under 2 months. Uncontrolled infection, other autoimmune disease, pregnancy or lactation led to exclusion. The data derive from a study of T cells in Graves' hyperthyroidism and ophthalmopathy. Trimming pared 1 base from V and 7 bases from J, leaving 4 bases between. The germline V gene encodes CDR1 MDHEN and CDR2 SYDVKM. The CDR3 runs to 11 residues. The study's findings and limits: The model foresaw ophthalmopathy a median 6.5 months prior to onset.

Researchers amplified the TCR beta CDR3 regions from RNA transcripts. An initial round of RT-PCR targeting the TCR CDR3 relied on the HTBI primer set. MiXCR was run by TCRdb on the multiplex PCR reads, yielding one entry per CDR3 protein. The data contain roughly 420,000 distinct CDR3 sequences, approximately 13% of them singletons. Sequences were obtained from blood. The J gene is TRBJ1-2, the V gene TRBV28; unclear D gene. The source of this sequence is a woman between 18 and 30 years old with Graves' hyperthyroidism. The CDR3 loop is CASSLYSGYTF. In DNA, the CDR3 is TGTGCCAGCAGTTTATACTCTGGCTACACCTTC.